The 6 T cell receptor beta chains below were found in one sample sequenced in a study of cytomegalovirus exposure and HLA in healthy donors. The PCR was carried out with 60 Vbeta primers and 13 Jbeta primers. The method was immunoSEQ multiplex PCR; TCRdb's version includes in-frame clones alone and lacks a portion of them. The table has under 200,000 clones, around 82% seen once. The sample consisted of PBMCs. Receptor source: a man in his forties or fifties in good health and CMV-seronegative.

The chain links TRBV19 to TRBJ1-2, with D perhaps matching TRBD1 (5 bases). V was clipped by 6 bases and J by 3 bases, with 20 bases between them. This CDR3 spans 16 amino acids. Germline assignment: CDR1 LNHDA and CDR2 SQIVND (reference sequence). The chain's CDR3 is CASSRTQRGLYYGYTF. The DNA for the CDR3 is TGTGCCAGTAGCCGCACCCAGCGGGGGTTGTACTATGGCTACACCTTC.

A note on this clone: This sample includes further DNA sequences coding for the same CDR3. The chain joins TRBV7-2 to TRBJ1-4, with 11 bases matching TRBD1. With 4 bases clipped from V and 7 bases from J, the junction kept 2 bases outside the gene matches. The germline gives CDR1 SGHTA, CDR2 FQGNSA. This CDR3 region has 14 residues. The CDR3 DNA reads as TGTGCCAGCAGCTCGGACAGGGGGCGTGAAAAACTGTTTTTT. It encodes CASSSDRGREKLFF. The variable domain in full, completed from reference TRBV7-2 and TRBJ1-4, reads GAGVSQSPSNKVTEKGKDVELRCDPISGHTALYWYRQSLGQGLEFLIYFQGNSAPDKSGLPSDRFSAERTGGSVSTLTIQRTQQEDSAVYLCASSSDRGREKLFFGSGTQLSVL.

In this sample, this clone turned up a few times. This chain links TRBV6-4 with TRBJ2-2, with 9 bases aligning to TRBD1. Germline values: CDR1 MRHNA, CDR2 SNTAGT. This CDR3 has 14 residues. V lost 5 bases to trimming and J lost 9 bases; unmatched junction nucleotides: 7. CDR3 DNA: TGTGCCAGCAGTAGGGTACAGGGGGCACGGGAGCTGTTTTTT. Its translation: CASSRVQGARELFF.

This clone showed up just a few times. The chain has TRBV10-3 and TRBJ2-3; D possibly corresponds to TRBD1 (6 bases). Germline lookup yields CDR1 ENHRY and CDR2 SYGVKD. This CDR3 has 15 amino acids. The V end lost 4 bases, the J end lost 0 bases, and 11 bases lay between the germline ends. The CDR3 loop reads CAISGTVGSTDTQYF. The DNA of the CDR3 is TGTGCCATCAGTGGGACAGTGGGTAGCACAGATACGCAGTATTTT.

The rearrangement joins TRBV7-9 to TRBJ2-7; TRBD1 agrees at 9 bases. Germline V lookup: CDR1 SEHNR, CDR2 FQNEAQ (reference sequence). The V segment lost 7 bases and the J segment 4 bases; nucleotides outside the gene matches: 8. This CDR3 has 14 amino acids. The CDR3 loop reads CASNPRDRVYEQYF. The CDR3 DNA reads TGTGCCAGCAATCCGAGGGACAGGGTGTACGAGCAGTACTTC.

In this sample, this clone turned up a few times. This chain joins TRBV6-5 and TRBJ1-2; TRBD1 matches at 8 bases. Trimming at V came to 7 bases and at J to 6 bases, leaving 13 bases not matched to a gene. The CDR3 is 15 residues long. In germline, CDR1 is MNHEY, CDR2 SVGAGI. CDR3 nucleotides: TGTGCCAGCACAAAGTCCCGGGACAGGCTAAATGGCTACACCTTC. The encoded protein is CASTKSRDRLNGYTF.